These T cell receptor beta chains were read from a single sample in a study of CD8 T cells in Susac syndrome. TCRdb re-analysed the immunoSEQ multiplex PCR reads in MiXCR, keeping a single row per CDR3 protein. The top ten clones hold approximately 0.11% of a sample with some 260,000 distinct CDR3 sequences, roughly 81% of them seen once. Source material: CD8+ T cells from PBMCs. The receptors shown here come from a human donor with multiple sclerosis. CDR3s include the opening cysteine and the closing phenylalanine or tryptophan. The order of the fields is J gene, D gene, clone size, V gene, CDR3 DNA, CDR3 protein. The D gene is left open where the match is weak. Clone sizes are given selectively: once, few, many, or a class where the clone is expanded.

>TRBJ1-5|.|.|TRBV7-9
TGTGCCAGCAGCTTAGCGGCGGGGGAGGGTCAGCCCCAGCATTTT
CASSLAAGEGQPQHF
>TRBJ2-3|.|.|TRBV20-1
TGCAGTGCCACCAAAGGAGAAGATACGCAGTATTTT
CSATKGEDTQYF
>TRBJ1-2|TRBD1|.|TRBV5-4
TGTGCCAGCAGCCCGAGGACAGGGAGGAATGGCTACACCTTC
CASSPRTGRNGYTF
>TRBJ2-2|.|.|TRBV6-4
TGTGCCAGCAGCCGGCGGGCAGGGGAGGACACCGGGGAGCTGTTTTTT
CASSRRAGEDTGELFF
>TRBJ1-4|.|.|TRBV7-9
TGTGCCAGCAGCTTAGCCGCGGACAGTAATGAAAAACTGTTTTTT
CASSLAADSNEKLFF
>TRBJ1-1|TRBD1|.|TRBV7-9
TGTGCCAGCAGCTTTATACCTAGACAGGGAGGGACTGAAGCTTTCTTT
CASSFIPRQGGTEAFF
>TRBJ2-7|.|.|TRBV5-4
TGTGCCAGCAGCCCCCGGATAGCGGAGATCTACGAGCAGTACTTC
CASSPRIAEIYEQYF
>TRBJ1-1|.|.|TRBV28
TGTGCCAGCAGACCAGCCCTGGGCTCCCACGCTGAAGCTTTTTTT
CASRPALGSHAEAFF
>TRBJ2-3|TRBD2|.|TRBV7-9
TGTGCCAGCAGCTTCTCCACTAGCGGGAGGGGCACAGATACGCAGTATTTT
CASSFSTSGRGTDTQYF
>TRBJ2-3|.|.|TRBV24-1
TGTGCCACCAGTGAAAGGGGTCCAGATACGCAGTATTTT
CATSERGPDTQYF
>TRBJ2-3|TRBD2|.|TRBV12-3/TRBV12-4
TGTGCCAGCAGGGAAGCGGGAAATCGCACAGATACGCAGTATTTT
CASREAGNRTDTQYF
>TRBJ2-1|.|.|TRBV7-9
TGTGCCAGCAGCTTAGCGGGAGAGTCCTACAATGAGCAGTTCTTC
CASSLAGESYNEQFF
>TRBJ2-7|TRBD2|.|TRBV5-1
TGCGCCAGCAGCTACCCCCTAGCGGGAGTAATCAACGAGCAGTACTTC
CASSYPLAGVINEQYF
>TRBJ1-5|.|.|TRBV24-1
TGTGCCACCAGTGATTCGACGAGCGATCAGCCCCAGCATTTT
CATSDSTSDQPQHF
>TRBJ1-1|.|.|TRBV5-8
TGTGCCAGCAGCTTGCGAGGAATTTGGAATTTAGCTTTCTTT
CASSLRGIWNLAFF
>TRBJ2-5|TRBD2|.|TRBV10-3
TGTGCCATCAGTCCTAGCGGGTCGTACCAAGAGACCCAGTACTTC
CAISPSGSYQETQYF
>TRBJ1-5|.|.|TRBV20-1
TGCAGTGCTAGCCATCGGGTGGCAAATCAGCCCCAGCATTTT
CSASHRVANQPQHF
>TRBJ1-2|.|.|TRBV9
TGTGCCAGCACGGCGGTGACAGCAGCCTATGGCTACACCTTC
CASTAVTAAYGYTF
>TRBJ2-7|.|few|TRBV27
TGTGCCAGCAGTTCCATTGCCTCAGGGTGGCGGCAGCTGTACGAGCAGTACTTC
CASSSIASGWRQLYEQYF
>TRBJ2-3|.|.|TRBV12-5
TGTGCTAGTGGTCCTGGTTACCCGTATTTT
CASGPGYPYF
>TRBJ2-1|TRBD2|.|TRBV9
TGTGCCAGCAGCGCTCCCCGGGCGGGGGACTCCTACAATGAGCAGTTCTTC
CASSAPRAGDSYNEQFF
>TRBJ2-7|.|once|TRBV5-5
TGTGCCAGCAGCTTGCACGGGAACCCCAGGGTCGAGCAGTACTTC
CASSLHGNPRVEQYF
>TRBJ2-1|TRBD1|.|TRBV9
TGTGCCAGCAGCGCCTCCGGGACAGGGACCGACAATGAGCAGTTCTTC
CASSASGTGTDNEQFF
>TRBJ2-7|.|few|TRBV3-1
TGTGCCAGCAGCCCGATCGAGGGAGGACTAGGGGGTCCCTACGAGCAGTACTTC
CASSPIEGGLGGPYEQYF